Below, 16 T cell receptor beta chains from the same sample are listed, as sequenced in a study of OX40 agonist ivuxolimab in advanced cancers. The method was immunoSEQ multiplex PCR; TCRdb's version includes in-frame clones alone and lacks a portion of them. The data show tens of thousands of clones, with approximately 89% seen just once and 2% to 2.5% held by the top ten. The sample was CD4+ or CD8+ T cells sorted from blood, taken in a trial of the OX40 agonist ivuxolimab. Receptors were obtained from an adult with an advanced solid tumor such as melanoma, head and neck, liver or kidney cancer.

The chain is built from TRBV7-3 and TRBJ2-2; D gene uncertain. Trimming removed 1 base at V and 3 bases at J, with 12 bases between. The CDR3 loop spans 16 amino acids. Germline V gene data show CDR1 as SGHTA and CDR2 as FQGTGA. In DNA form, the CDR3 reads TGTGCCAGCAGCTTAATTGCTCCCACAGACACCGGGGAGCTGTTTTTT. This gives the protein CASSLIAPTDTGELFF.

This chain uses TRBV28 with TRBJ2-1; D is possibly TRBD1 (5 bases). In germline, CDR1 is MDHEN, CDR2 SYDVKM. V was clipped by 7 bases and J by 9 bases, with 13 bases between them. The CDR3 sequence is 12 residues long. The DNA of the CDR3 is TGTGCCAGCAATGACCAGGGTCTTGAGCAGTTCTTC. As protein: CASNDQGLEQFF. The full variable domain, rest sourced from reference TRBV28 and TRBJ2-1, is DVKVTQSSRYLVKRTGEKVFLECVQDMDHENMFWYRQDPGLGLRLIYFSYDVKMKEKGDIPEGYSVSREKKERFSLILESASTNQTSMYLCASNDQGLEQFFGPGTRLTVL.

The V and J genes are TRBV19 and TRBJ2-7; D ambiguous. CDR1 is LNHDA and CDR2 is SQIVND in the germline V gene (reference sequence). Trimming cost V 3 bases and J 1 base, with 13 bases left between them. The CDR3 runs 15 residues. The CDR3 is CASSMWAGESYEQYF. The CDR3 region has the DNA TGTGCCAGTAGTATGTGGGCTGGAGAATCCTACGAGCAGTACTTC.

The chain uses TRBV10-3 and TRBJ1-6; 8 bases fit TRBD1. V trimming: 4 bases; J trimming: 9 bases; junction bases outside the gene matches: 5. Germline CDR1 reads ENHRY; CDR2 reads SYGVKD. This CDR3 spans 14 amino acids. CDR3 residues: CAISAETGVSPLHF. For the CDR3, the DNA is TGTGCCATCAGTGCCGAGACAGGGGTTTCACCCCTCCACTTT.

A few counts support this clone. V is TRBV7-2 and J is TRBJ2-7, with D perhaps matching TRBD2 (5 bases). This CDR3 region has 12 residues. Germline assignment: CDR1 SGHTA and CDR2 FQGNSA. Between the trimmed V and J ends, which lost 5 bases and 7 bases, there was a span of 12 bases. The CDR3 nucleotides read TGTGCCAGCAGCCAAACTAGTGGGGAGCAGTACTTC. It specifies CASSQTSGEQYF.

The chain is built from TRBV18 and TRBJ1-2; 8 nucleotides match TRBD1. The CDR3 is 13 amino acids. CDR1 KGHSH and CDR2 LQKENI come from the germline V gene. The V segment lost 5 bases and the J segment 4 bases; nucleotides outside the gene matches: 3. The CDR3 DNA sequence: TGTGCCAGCTCAGCCGGGACAGGCTATGGCTACACCTTC. As protein: CASSAGTGYGYTF.

The rearrangement links TRBV7-9 to TRBJ1-2, with TRBD1 matching 9 bases. Germline trimming cut 5 bases from V and 8 bases from J; bases unmatched to any gene: 15. CDR3 length equals 16 residues. Germline V gene data show CDR1 as SEHNR and CDR2 as FQNEAQ (reference sequence). The CDR3 loop is CASSRAAGQGSAGYTF. In nucleotides, the CDR3 is TGTGCCAGCAGCCGTGCGGCGGGACAGGGCTCTGCCGGCTACACCTTC.

The V gene is TRBV4-1, the J gene TRBJ1-5, with D possibly matching TRBD1 (5 bases). This CDR3 spans 17 amino acids. Germline values: CDR1 MGHRA, CDR2 YSYEKL. Trimming pared 6 bases from V and 0 bases from J, leaving 18 bases between. In DNA form, the CDR3 reads TGCGCCAGCAGTCTCGGGACGGGGAGTCTTAGCAATCAGCCCCAGCATTTT. As protein: CASSLGTGSLSNQPQHF.

The gene calls are TRBV6-6 and TRBJ2-1; 10 bases map to TRBD2. The CDR3 length is 14 residues. V dropped 5 bases and J dropped 12; count of bases not matched to a gene: 10. Germline CDR1 MNHNY, CDR2 SVGAGI (reference sequence). The CDR3, as DNA: TGTGCCAGCAGTCGCCTCCAAGGACTAGCGGCGCAGTTCTTC. Translated: CASSRLQGLAAQFF.

V is TRBV18 and J is TRBJ2-4; unclear D gene. Per the germline V gene, CDR1 is KGHSH and CDR2 is LQKENI. The V gene lost 4 bases and the J gene lost 1 base, with 8 bases spanning the gap. This CDR3 spans 14 amino acids. The CDR3 reads CASSQTPAKNIQYF. CDR3 bases: TGTGCCAGCTCACAAACACCTGCCAAAAACATTCAGTACTTC. Full variable domain (rest looked up from reference TRBV18 and TRBJ2-4): NAGVMQNPRHLVRRRGQEARLRCSPMKGHSHVYWYRQLPEEGLKFMVYLQKENIIDESGMPKERFSAEFPKEGPSILRIQQVVRGDSAAYFCASSQTPAKNIQYFGAGTRLSVL.

This clone appeared a few times. CDR3 region: CASSPQGANYGYTF. The CDR3 nucleotides read TGTGCCAGCAGCCCCCAGGGCGCTAACTATGGCTACACCTTC. The chain couples TRBV9 to TRBJ1-2; a possible D gene is TRBD1 (5 bases). This CDR3 is built from 14 residues. The V end was cut by 4 bases, the J end by 0 bases, with 10 bases between. Germline CDR1 and CDR2: SGDLS and YYNGEE.

The V and J genes are TRBV19 and TRBJ1-1; D is ambiguous. Germline CDR1 and CDR2: LNHDA and SQIVND (reference sequence). Trimming took 3 bases from V and 1 from J, leaving 12 bases between them. The CDR3 extends over 15 amino acids. CDR3 coding DNA: TGTGCCAGTAGTATTGGCCTCCGGGCGAACACTGAAGCTTTCTTT. The encoded protein is CASSIGLRANTEAFF.

This clone was found once. The chain employs TRBV4-1 and TRBJ2-7; D might be TRBD2 (5 bases). CDR3 length: 19 residues. CDR1 and CDR2 (germline): MGHRA, YSYEKL. V lost 3 bases, J lost 3 bases, and 27 bases lay in between. The CDR3 region has the DNA TGCGCCAGCAGCCATAAACCCCCCGACTATTCCGCTACCGACTACGAGCAGTACTTC. Translated: CASSHKPPDYSATDYEQYF.

The V and J genes are TRBV15 and TRBJ2-1, with 11 bases fitting TRBD2. The CDR3 is made up of 17 amino acids. Germline CDR1 LNHNV, CDR2 YYDKDF (reference sequence). V lost 0 bases, J lost 6 bases, and 7 bases stayed unmatched. This CDR3 is CATSRDWASGGINEQFF. CDR3 nucleotide sequence: TGTGCCACCAGCAGAGATTGGGCTAGCGGGGGGATCAATGAGCAGTTCTTC.

The V call is TRBV10-3, the J call TRBJ1-5; maybe TRBD1 (5 bases). The CDR3 has 16 residues. The germline gives CDR1 ENHRY, CDR2 SYGVKD. The V and J ends lost 0 bases and 6 bases respectively, with 15 bases between them. DNA of the CDR3: TGTGCCATCAGTGAGTCGAGAGGGGTGCTTGGTCAGCCCCAGCATTTT. It is translated as CAISESRGVLGQPQHF.

This chain links TRBV7-8 with TRBJ2-7; D is perhaps TRBD1 or TRBD2 (7 bases each). CDR1 and CDR2 from the germline V gene are SGHVS and FQNEAQ. Trimming pared 1 base from V and 6 bases from J, leaving 13 bases between. The CDR3 runs to 14 residues. CDR3: CASSLVQGRGEQYF. The CDR3 nucleotides are TGTGCCAGCAGCTTAGTACAGGGGAGGGGCGAGCAGTACTTC.